Each of the 30 T cell receptor beta chains below was sequenced from the same sample in a study of T-cell reconstitution after alpha-beta-depleted transplantation in children. Preparation of the TCRbeta library involved a method that used unique molecular identifiers. TCRdb re-analysed the PCR reads in MiXCR, keeping a single row per CDR3 protein. In the table there are 640,000 or so distinct CDR3 sequences, over 15% of which are singletons. The input for sequencing was PBMCs from the stem cell graft donor, taken from the stem cell graft. The receptors here all came from a human donor who donated a stem cell graft to a child with acute myeloid leukemia.

This clonotype was found a few times. This chain uses TRBV7-9 with TRBJ2-1; a weak D match, TRBD1 (6 bases). Per germline, CDR1 SEHNR and CDR2 FQNEAQ (reference sequence). CDR3 length equals 14 residues. Deletions cut 7 bases from V and 7 bases from J, with 17 bases between. CDR3 DNA: TGTGCCAGCACTCCACAGGGACCGTGGAATGAGCAGTTCTTC. It encodes CASTPQGPWNEQFF. Looking up the rest from reference TRBV7-9 and TRBJ2-1 gives the full variable domain: DTGVSQNPRHKITKRGQNVTFRCDPISEHNRLYWYRQTLGQGPEFLTYFQNEAQLEKSRLLSDRFSAERPKGSFSTLEIQRTEQGDSAMYLCASTPQGPWNEQFFGPGTRLTVL.

The chain is built from TRBV11-2 and TRBJ2-2; maybe TRBD1 (6 bases). The length of the CDR3 is 15 residues. The germline V and J ends were trimmed by 5 bases and 1 base, with 11 bases remaining between them. Germline assignment: CDR1 SGHAT and CDR2 FQNNGV. This CDR3 reads CASSIGGVNTGELFF. In DNA, the CDR3 is TGTGCCAGCAGCATAGGGGGAGTGAACACCGGGGAGCTGTTTTTT.

The table lists this clonotype with a few counts. The J gene is TRBJ2-7, the V gene TRBV28, with TRBD1 identical over 11 bases. CDR1 is MDHEN, CDR2 SYDVKM, per germline. This CDR3 spans 15 amino acids. V was clipped by 6 bases and J by 6 bases; unmatched bases: 10. CDR3 region: CASRPHAGTGGEQYF. The CDR3 coding sequence is TGTGCCAGCAGACCTCATGCCGGGACAGGGGGCGAGCAGTACTTC. Complete variable domain (other parts from reference TRBV28 and TRBJ2-7): DVKVTQSSRYLVKRTGEKVFLECVQDMDHENMFWYRQDPGLGLRLIYFSYDVKMKEKGDIPEGYSVSREKKERFSLILESASTNQTSMYLCASRPHAGTGGEQYFGPGTRLTVT.

In this sample, this clonotype turned up a few times. The chain joins TRBV5-1 to TRBJ1-2; TRBD1 agrees at 8 bases. Losses at the gene ends were 4 bases for V and 8 bases for J; bases not matched to a gene: 10. The germline V gene has CDR1 SGHRS and CDR2 YFSETQ. The CDR3 runs to 14 residues. The DNA of the CDR3 is TGCGCCAGCAGCACCTCGGACAGGGTAGAGGGCTACACCTTC. Translating it yields CASSTSDRVEGYTF.

This clonotype was seen many times. The chain employs TRBV12-3 or TRBV12-4 and TRBJ2-5; D unclear. The V end was cut by 1 base, the J end by 0 bases, with 3 bases between. The CDR3 has 13 amino acids. The CDR3 region is CASSLGHQETQYF. CDR3 nucleotide sequence: TGTGCCAGCAGTTTAGGACACCAAGAGACCCAGTACTTC.

A few counts support this clonotype. The chain combines TRBV7-6 with TRBJ2-5; unclear D gene. Trimming removed 8 bases at V and 0 bases at J, with 16 bases between. The CDR3 covers 15 residues. Per the germline V gene, CDR1 is SGHVS and CDR2 is FNYEAQ. The CDR3 bases are TGTGCCAGCGGCCAGTCGCCCTTGTACCAAGAGACCCAGTACTTC. Its protein is CASGQSPLYQETQYF.

The chain combines TRBV19 with TRBJ2-1; 8 positions agree with TRBD1. Germline CDR1 is LNHDA and CDR2 is SQIVND (reference sequence). The CDR3 is 16 amino acids. Trimming cost V 3 bases and J 7 bases; bases outside gene matches: 11. The CDR3 protein is CASSIIRTGLRNEQFF. The CDR3 bases are TGTGCCAGTAGTATTATCAGGACAGGGTTACGGAATGAGCAGTTCTTC.

This clonotype was found many times. The J gene is TRBJ2-6, the V gene TRBV29-1; weak D call: TRBD2 (6 bases). This CDR3 contains 15 residues. V was pared by 7 bases and J by 0 bases, with 13 bases between. Per germline, CDR1 SQVTM and CDR2 ANQGSEA. CDR3 sequence (DNA): TGCAGCGCACGAGGGGACTCCTCTGGGGCCAACGTCCTGACTTTC. Protein: CSARGDSSGANVLTF.

The J gene is TRBJ1-6, the V gene TRBV11-3; D ambiguous. The germline CDR1 and CDR2 sequences are SGHNT and YENEEA. The germline V and J ends were trimmed by 1 base and 6 bases, with 7 bases remaining between them. The CDR3 covers 14 residues. CDR3 sequence reads: CASSLGAANSPLHF. CDR3 DNA: TGTGCCAGCAGCTTAGGGGCAGCTAATTCACCCCTCCACTTT.

This clonotype was detected only a few times. The limits of the CDR3 on the DNA are not certain, so only TCRdb's listed CDR3 is given. The chain combines TRBV12-3 or TRBV12-4 with TRBJ2-1; the table's D call, TRBD1, was not checked against the DNA. The CDR3 has 15 amino acids, counting both end residues. The CDR3 is CASSILGVMDNEQFF.

The J gene is TRBJ2-7, the V gene TRBV12-5, with 12 positions matching TRBD1. The CDR3 length is 15 residues. Germline loops: CDR1 LGHNT, CDR2 FRNRAP. V trimming: 4 bases; J trimming: 5 bases; junction bases outside the gene matches: 6. The CDR3 sequence: CASGSAGTGGNEQYF. DNA of the CDR3: TGTGCTAGTGGTTCAGCCGGGACAGGGGGCAACGAGCAGTACTTC.

On this clonotype: A much larger clonotype is one base distant, so this may be a read error. The rearrangement uses TRBV12-3 or TRBV12-4 and TRBJ1-2, with TRBD1 identical over 8 bases. The CDR3 spans 15 residues. CDR3 in DNA: TGTGCCAGCAGTTTAGCGTTGGCAGGGGGCCATGGCGACACCTTC. Translated, it gives CASSLALAGGHGDTF.

The V gene is TRBV12-3 or TRBV12-4, the J gene TRBJ1-4; D gene uncertain. The CDR3 extends over 14 amino acids. The V end lost 4 bases, the J end lost 8 bases, and 14 bases lay between the germline ends. Here the CDR3 reads CASSSRPLGEKLFF. CDR3 nucleotide sequence: TGTGCCAGCAGTTCGCGGCCCCTCGGGGAAAAACTGTTTTTT.

The chain carries TRBV29-1 and TRBJ1-1, with D maybe TRBD1 (6 bases). Trimming shortened V by 4 bases and J by 0 bases, and 12 bases separated the two germline ends. The length of the CDR3 is 14 residues. Germline V lookup: CDR1 SQVTM, CDR2 ANQGSEA. The CDR3 loop is CSVGGGYMNTEAFF. CDR3 sequence (DNA): TGCAGCGTTGGAGGGGGGTACATGAACACTGAAGCTTTCTTT.

This clonotype has a count of ten or more. The chain employs TRBV20-1 and TRBJ2-7; possible D gene TRBD2, 6 bases. Trimming left V 0 bases short and J 6 bases short, with 15 bases between. This CDR3 has 14 amino acids. From germline, CDR1 is DFQATT and CDR2 SNEGSKA (reference sequence). CDR3 sequence reads: CSARERAGFSEQYF. Written as DNA, the CDR3 is TGCAGTGCTAGAGAAAGGGCGGGGTTCTCCGAGCAGTACTTC.

The CDR3 nucleotides are TGCAGTGCTAGCTCTGCGCGATACGAGCAGTACGTC. Translation: CSASSARYEQYV. The J gene is TRBJ2-7, the V gene TRBV20-1; D remains unclear. Per the germline V gene, CDR1 is DFQATT and CDR2 is SNEGSKA (reference sequence). Trimming pared 3 bases from V and 4 bases from J, leaving 10 bases between. This CDR3 contains 12 residues.

The table lists this clonotype with a few counts. The V and J genes are TRBV20-1 and TRBJ2-2, with 7 positions matching TRBD2. Germline-derived CDR1 and CDR2 are DFQATT and SNEGSKA (reference sequence). The V and J ends lost 0 bases and 1 base, in that order; junction bases with no gene match: 2. The CDR3 is 15 residues long. The CDR3 DNA follows: TGCAGTGCTAGAGAGGGCGGGGGGAACACCGGGGAGCTGTTTTTT. It specifies CSAREGGGNTGELFF.

The rearrangement joins TRBV11-1 to TRBJ2-3, with 13 nucleotides matching TRBD2. CDR1 SGHAT and CDR2 FQDESV come from the germline V gene (reference sequence). J gave up 7 bases and V 4 bases, and 5 bases lay outside the gene matches. The CDR3 has 15 residues. The CDR3 spells CASSSTSGGANTQYF. In DNA, the CDR3 is TGTGCCAGCAGCTCCACTAGCGGGGGGGCGAATACGCAGTATTTT.

A few counts support this clonotype. The rearrangement joins TRBV2 to TRBJ1-5; the D is unclear. Per the germline V gene, CDR1 is SNHLY and CDR2 is FYNNEI. The V end lost 3 bases, the J end lost 6 bases, and 9 bases lay between the germline ends. CDR3 length: 13 residues. The CDR3 region is CASSDITSQPQHF. The DNA for the CDR3 is TGTGCCAGCAGTGATATTACTTCTCAGCCCCAGCATTTT.

In this sample, this clonotype turned up a few times. V and J are TRBV20-1 and TRBJ2-3, with D perhaps TRBD1 or TRBD2 (6 bases each). The CDR3 totals 16 residues. The V gene's germline CDR1 is DFQATT and CDR2 SNEGSKA (reference sequence). The V end was cut by 0 bases, the J end by 2 bases, with 15 bases between. The CDR3 region is CSARDLAGGPTDTQYF. The CDR3 region has the DNA TGCAGTGCTAGAGATCTAGCCGGGGGCCCCACAGATACGCAGTATTTT.

This clonotype was seen a few times. The rearrangement uses TRBV24-1 and TRBJ2-3, with 10 bases identical to TRBD2. The CDR3 contains 16 residues. CDR1 KGHDR and CDR2 SFDVKD come from the germline V gene. Trimming removed 6 bases from V and 5 bases from J; junction bases left unmatched: 10. The CDR3 DNA is TGTGCCACCAGTTTTGGAGCGGGGGGGCGTGGAGATACGCAGTATTTT. It translates to CATSFGAGGRGDTQYF.

This clonotype has a handful of counts. The rearrangement links TRBV7-3 to TRBJ2-1; a possible D gene is TRBD2 (7 bases). This CDR3 comprises 15 residues. V lost 6 bases, J lost 6 bases, and 18 bases lay in between. CDR1 SGHTA and CDR2 FQGTGA come from the germline V gene. CDR3 amino acids: CASSFGGPGGNEQFF. DNA of the CDR3: TGTGCCAGCAGTTTCGGGGGGCCCGGCGGCAATGAGCAGTTCTTC. Supplemented by reference TRBV7-3 and TRBJ2-1, the full variable domain reads GAGVSQTPSNKVTEKGKYVELRCDPISGHTALYWYRQSLGQGPEFLIYFQGTGAADDSGLPNDRFFAVRPEGSVSTLKIQRTERGDSAVYLCASSFGGPGGNEQFFGPGTRLTVL.

The chain recombines TRBV5-1 with TRBJ2-2; no clear D. V was pared by 0 bases and J by 0 bases, with 3 bases between. Germline V gene sequence: CDR1 SGHRS, CDR2 YFSETQ. There are 14 residues in the CDR3. CDR3 in DNA: TGCGCCAGCAGCTTGGTACCGAACACCGGGGAGCTGTTTTTT. It encodes CASSLVPNTGELFF. The variable domain in full, completed from reference TRBV5-1 and TRBJ2-2, reads KAGVTQTPRYLIKTRGQQVTLSCSPISGHRSVSWYQQTPGQGLQFLFEYFSETQRNKGNFPGRFSGRQFSNSRSEMNVSTLELGDSALYLCASSLVPNTGELFFGEGSRLTVL.

The chain has TRBV6-1 and TRBJ1-2; D not certain. The germline CDR1 and CDR2 sequences are MNHNS and SASEGT. Trimming left V 7 bases short and J 3 bases short, with 12 bases between. CDR3 length: 13 amino acids. CDR3 in amino acids: CASTPTDYYGYTF. In DNA form, the CDR3 reads TGTGCCAGCACCCCGACCGACTACTATGGCTACACCTTC.

V gene TRBV9 combines with J gene TRBJ1-1; D is possibly TRBD1 (5 bases). Per the germline V gene, CDR1 is SGDLS and CDR2 is YYNGEE. V lost 0 bases, J lost 3 bases, and 15 bases lay in between. CDR3 size: 16 residues. The CDR3 spells CASSVGGGSRDTEAFF. Here the CDR3 DNA reads TGTGCCAGCAGCGTAGGGGGGGGGAGCAGAGACACTGAAGCTTTCTTT.

Many counts were recorded for this clonotype. This chain links TRBV6-2 or TRBV6-3 with TRBJ2-2; D not resolved. Trimming removed 8 bases from V and 0 bases from J, with 10 bases in between. The CDR3 length is 14 residues. CDR1 is MNHEY, CDR2 SVGEGT, per germline. CDR3 sequence: CASLTQTNTGELFF. The CDR3 DNA follows: TGTGCCAGCCTAACACAAACGAACACCGGGGAGCTGTTTTTT.

This rearrangement joins TRBV25-1 to TRBJ1-4; the D is unclear. The germline V gene encodes CDR1 MGHDK and CDR2 SYGVNS. The CDR3 runs to 13 residues. Trimming cost V 0 bases and J 7 bases, with 6 bases left between them. Here the CDR3 reads CASSEYLAEKLFF. CDR3 coding DNA: TGTGCCAGCAGTGAATATTTAGCTGAAAAACTGTTTTTT. Full variable domain (outside the CDR3, taken from reference TRBV25-1 and TRBJ1-4): EADIYQTPRYLVIGTGKKITLECSQTMGHDKMYWYQQDPGMELHLIHYSYGVNSTEKGDLSSESTVSRIRTEHFPLTLESARPSHTSQYLCASSEYLAEKLFFGSGTQLSVL.

This clonotype was counted ten times or more. The chain couples TRBV20-1 to TRBJ1-6; 10 bases are shared with TRBD1. Germline CDR1 reads DFQATT; CDR2 reads SNEGSKA (reference sequence). This CDR3 comprises 17 residues. V dropped 0 bases and J dropped 6; count of bases not matched to a gene: 8. The CDR3 loop is CSARDRMGQGFNSPLHF. CDR3 nucleotides: TGCAGTGCTAGAGATCGAATGGGACAGGGGTTTAATTCACCCCTCCACTTT.

This rearrangement joins TRBV7-3 to TRBJ2-1; TRBD1 agrees at 9 bases. Germline V gene data show CDR1 as SGHTA and CDR2 as FQGTGA. With V trimmed by 5 bases and J by 1 base, 6 bases remained unmatched. The CDR3 is 16 residues long. CDR3 sequence (DNA): TGTGCCAGCAGCGCTACAGGGGGCCGTTCCTACAATGAGCAGTTCTTC. This sequence encodes CASSATGGRSYNEQFF.

Many counts were recorded for this clonotype. The chain couples TRBV20-1 to TRBJ1-6; D may be TRBD1 (5 bases). The CDR3 runs to 15 residues. With 7 bases removed from V and 8 bases from J, the gap between germline ends came to 21 bases. CDR1 and CDR2 from the germline V gene are DFQATT and SNEGSKA (reference sequence). The CDR3 region is CSVAGLDRGYSPLHF. The CDR3 DNA reads as TGCAGTGTCGCGGGACTGGACCGGGGATATTCACCCCTCCACTTT.